The rows below give T cell receptor beta chains drawn from one sample of a study of shared clonotypes between healthy human individuals. Profiling relied on immunoSEQ multiplex PCR, and the TCRdb table lists in-frame clones only, not all of them. Here the sample spans about 590,000 clones, roughly 96% being singletons. The sample consisted of naive CD8+ T cells sorted from blood. These receptors came from a woman aged 25 to 39 in good health. Both conserved end residues are part of each CDR3. The D gene is left open where the match is weak. Clone sizes are given selectively: once, few, many, or a class where the clone is expanded.

D gene: NA; clone size: NA; J gene: TRBJ2-2; V gene: TRBV6-5; CDR3 protein: CASTNGGPGELFF; CDR3 DNA: TGTGCCAGCACCAACGGGGGGCCGGGGGAGCTGTTTTTT
D gene: NA; clone size: NA; J gene: TRBJ2-1; V gene: TRBV2; CDR3 protein: CASSENRQAPYNEQFF; CDR3 DNA: TGTGCCAGCAGTGAAAACAGACAGGCCCCCTACAATGAGCAGTTCTTC
D gene: NA; clone size: NA; J gene: TRBJ1-6; V gene: TRBV5-1; CDR3 protein: CASSLEGGSSYNSPLHF; CDR3 DNA: TGCGCCAGCAGCTTGGAGGGCGGGAGCTCCTATAATTCACCCCTCCACTTT
D gene: NA; clone size: NA; J gene: TRBJ2-7; V gene: TRBV21-1; CDR3 protein: CASSSRGPERPHYEQYF; CDR3 DNA: TGTGCCAGCAGCAGTAGGGGGCCGGAGAGACCCCACTACGAGCAGTACTTC
D gene: NA; clone size: NA; J gene: TRBJ2-3; V gene: TRBV5-1; CDR3 protein: CAPGTFSTDTQYF; CDR3 DNA: TGCGCCCCCGGGACCTTTAGCACAGATACGCAGTATTTT
D gene: TRBD1; clone size: NA; J gene: TRBJ1-2; V gene: TRBV5-6; CDR3 protein: CASSWTGVGNYGYTF; CDR3 DNA: TGTGCCAGCAGCTGGACAGGGGTCGGTAACTATGGCTACACCTTC
D gene: TRBD2; clone size: NA; J gene: TRBJ2-1; V gene: TRBV5-8; CDR3 protein: CASSLAAGRADEQFF; CDR3 DNA: TGTGCCAGCAGCTTGGCCGCCGGGAGGGCCGATGAGCAGTTCTTC
D gene: NA; clone size: NA; J gene: TRBJ1-4; V gene: TRBV15; CDR3 protein: CATSRERIGEEKLFF; CDR3 DNA: TGTGCCACCAGCAGAGAGAGGATCGGGGAGGAAAAACTGTTTTTT
D gene: NA; clone size: NA; J gene: TRBJ2-7; V gene: TRBV7-9; CDR3 protein: CASSPPGLNYEQYF; CDR3 DNA: TGTGCCAGCAGCCCCCCGGGATTAAACTACGAGCAGTACTTC
D gene: NA; clone size: NA; J gene: TRBJ1-5; V gene: TRBV10-3; CDR3 protein: CAISEDRPTSNQPQHF; CDR3 DNA: TGTGCCATCAGTGAGGACAGGCCAACGAGCAATCAGCCCCAGCATTTT
D gene: NA; clone size: NA; J gene: TRBJ1-1; V gene: TRBV7-9; CDR3 protein: CASSWTVVSEAFF; CDR3 DNA: TGTGCCAGCAGCTGGACGGTCGTATCAGAAGCTTTCTTT
D gene: TRBD2; clone size: NA; J gene: TRBJ2-1; V gene: TRBV6-5; CDR3 protein: CASSALAEEQFF; CDR3 DNA: TGTGCCAGCAGTGCCCTAGCGGAAGAGCAGTTCTTC
D gene: TRBD1; clone size: NA; J gene: TRBJ1-1; V gene: TRBV2; CDR3 protein: CATHLGQENTEAFF; CDR3 DNA: TGTGCCACCCACCTCGGACAGGAGAACACTGAAGCTTTCTTT
D gene: NA; clone size: NA; J gene: TRBJ1-5; V gene: TRBV5-6; CDR3 protein: CASSPVYSNQPQHF; CDR3 DNA: TGTGCCAGCAGCCCCGTTTATAGCAATCAGCCCCAGCATTTT
D gene: TRBD1; clone size: NA; J gene: TRBJ1-4; V gene: TRBV9; CDR3 protein: CASSPGGAPNEKLFF; CDR3 DNA: TGTGCCAGCAGTCCAGGGGGTGCCCCTAATGAAAAACTGTTTTTT
D gene: NA; clone size: NA; J gene: TRBJ2-1; V gene: TRBV28; CDR3 protein: CASTFGDGPHSYNEQFF; CDR3 DNA: TGTGCCAGCACCTTTGGAGACGGGCCTCACTCCTACAATGAGCAGTTCTTC
D gene: NA; clone size: NA; J gene: TRBJ2-7; V gene: TRBV6-1; CDR3 protein: CASSEAGFLTTYEQYF; CDR3 DNA: TGTGCCAGCAGTGAAGCTGGCTTCCTTACCACCTACGAGCAGTACTTC
D gene: TRBD1; clone size: once; J gene: TRBJ1-1; V gene: TRBV28; CDR3 protein: CASSPGTGGTEAFF; CDR3 DNA: TGTGCCAGCAGTCCCGGGACAGGGGGCACTGAAGCTTTCTTT
D gene: TRBD1; clone size: NA; J gene: TRBJ2-2; V gene: TRBV19; CDR3 protein: CASSMWTGSTGELFF; CDR3 DNA: TGTGCCAGTAGTATGTGGACAGGGAGTACCGGGGAGCTGTTTTTT
D gene: NA; clone size: NA; J gene: TRBJ2-5; V gene: TRBV11-2; CDR3 protein: CASSSRTETQYF; CDR3 DNA: TGTGCCAGCAGCTCGAGAACAGAGACCCAGTACTTC
D gene: NA; clone size: NA; J gene: TRBJ2-7; V gene: TRBV6-9; CDR3 protein: CASSSESGYEQYF; CDR3 DNA: TGTGCCAGCAGTTCCGAGAGCGGCTACGAGCAGTACTTC
D gene: TRBD1; clone size: NA; J gene: TRBJ2-7; V gene: TRBV7-9; CDR3 protein: CASSSTRDRGLTYEQYF; CDR3 DNA: TGTGCCAGCAGCTCTACCAGGGACAGGGGGCTAACGTACGAGCAGTACTTC
D gene: TRBD2; clone size: NA; J gene: TRBJ2-5; V gene: TRBV28; CDR3 protein: CASSLVVPGTSGSSGRDQYF; CDR3 DNA: TGTGCCAGCAGTTTGGTTGTCCCCGGGACTAGCGGGAGTTCTGGGAGAGACCAGTACTTC
D gene: NA; clone size: NA; J gene: TRBJ2-1; V gene: TRBV7-9; CDR3 protein: CASSLRPSDEQFF; CDR3 DNA: TGTGCCAGCAGCTTACGCCCGTCCGATGAGCAGTTCTTC
D gene: NA; clone size: NA; J gene: TRBJ2-1; V gene: TRBV9; CDR3 protein: CASSVEPLGSSYNEQFF; CDR3 DNA: TGTGCCAGCAGCGTGGAGCCCTTGGGGAGCTCCTACAATGAGCAGTTCTTC
D gene: TRBD2; clone size: NA; J gene: TRBJ2-1; V gene: TRBV25-1; CDR3 protein: CASSDIPGLAGGGEQFF; CDR3 DNA: TGTGCCAGCAGTGATATTCCGGGACTAGCGGGGGGCGGTGAGCAGTTCTTC
D gene: NA; clone size: NA; J gene: TRBJ1-2; V gene: TRBV7-9; CDR3 protein: CASSLGLSYGYTF; CDR3 DNA: TGTGCCAGCAGCTTGGGACTGTCTTATGGCTACACCTTC
D gene: TRBD2; clone size: NA; J gene: TRBJ2-1; V gene: TRBV19; CDR3 protein: CASSTSSGPYNEQFF; CDR3 DNA: TGTGCCAGTAGTACCTCTAGCGGGCCTTACAATGAGCAGTTCTTC
D gene: NA; clone size: NA; J gene: TRBJ2-7; V gene: TRBV30; CDR3 protein: CAWSGTEPYEQYF; CDR3 DNA: TGTGCCTGGAGTGGGACGGAACCCTACGAGCAGTACTTC
D gene: TRBD2; clone size: NA; J gene: TRBJ2-1; V gene: TRBV7-8; CDR3 protein: CASSISGSPGNEQFF; CDR3 DNA: TGTGCCAGCAGCATTAGCGGGAGCCCCGGGAATGAGCAGTTCTTC
D gene: NA; clone size: NA; J gene: TRBJ2-7; V gene: TRBV4-1; CDR3 protein: CASSQVGHYYEQYF; CDR3 DNA: TGCGCCAGCAGCCAAGTTGGACACTACTACGAGCAGTACTTC
D gene: TRBD2; clone size: NA; J gene: TRBJ2-1; V gene: TRBV5-1; CDR3 protein: CASSPRLAGVINEQFF; CDR3 DNA: TGCGCCAGCAGCCCAAGACTAGCGGGAGTTATCAATGAGCAGTTCTTC
D gene: TRBD1; clone size: NA; J gene: TRBJ2-7; V gene: TRBV7-9; CDR3 protein: CASSFDRRTGGNYEQYF; CDR3 DNA: TGTGCCAGCAGCTTTGATCGGCGGACAGGGGGCAACTACGAGCAGTACTTC
D gene: TRBD2; clone size: NA; J gene: TRBJ2-4; V gene: TRBV5-6; CDR3 protein: CASSLPPPGGHKNIQYF; CDR3 DNA: TGTGCCAGCAGCTTGCCCCCTCCGGGAGGGCACAAAAACATTCAGTACTTC
D gene: NA; clone size: NA; J gene: TRBJ2-2; V gene: TRBV27; CDR3 protein: CASSLYRENTGELFF; CDR3 DNA: TGTGCCAGCAGTTTATACAGGGAGAACACCGGGGAGCTGTTTTTT
D gene: TRBD1; clone size: NA; J gene: TRBJ2-5; V gene: TRBV9; CDR3 protein: CASSGPGGSYLETQYF; CDR3 DNA: TGTGCCAGCAGCGGCCCAGGGGGTTCCTATTTGGAGACCCAGTACTTC
D gene: NA; clone size: NA; J gene: TRBJ2-7; V gene: TRBV28; CDR3 protein: CASSFRLHEQYF; CDR3 DNA: TGTGCCAGCAGTTTTCGGTTGCACGAGCAGTACTTC
D gene: TRBD1; clone size: once; J gene: TRBJ2-7; V gene: TRBV13; CDR3 protein: CASSRTGGGYEQYF; CDR3 DNA: TGTGCCAGCAGCCGGACAGGGGGTGGTTACGAGCAGTACTTC
D gene: TRBD1; clone size: NA; J gene: TRBJ2-2; V gene: TRBV5-6; CDR3 protein: CASSFGQGTGELFF; CDR3 DNA: TGTGCCAGCAGCTTCGGACAGGGCACCGGGGAGCTGTTTTTT
D gene: NA; clone size: NA; J gene: TRBJ1-2; V gene: TRBV28; CDR3 protein: CASSPSPYGYTF; CDR3 DNA: TGTGCCAGCAGCCCCTCGCCCTATGGCTACACCTTC
D gene: TRBD2; clone size: NA; J gene: TRBJ2-2; V gene: TRBV11-2; CDR3 protein: CASSQTSGFTGELFF; CDR3 DNA: TGTGCCAGCAGCCAAACTAGCGGCTTCACCGGGGAGCTGTTTTTT
D gene: NA; clone size: NA; J gene: TRBJ1-5; V gene: TRBV6-6; CDR3 protein: CASTLGGGYQPQHF; CDR3 DNA: TGTGCCAGCACCCTGGGGGGGGGCTATCAGCCCCAGCATTTT
D gene: NA; clone size: NA; J gene: TRBJ2-7; V gene: TRBV27; CDR3 protein: CASSLTVSRSRSEQYF; CDR3 DNA: TGTGCCAGCAGTTTGACAGTAAGTCGTAGCAGGTCCGAGCAGTACTTC
D gene: NA; clone size: NA; J gene: TRBJ2-7; V gene: TRBV28; CDR3 protein: CASSLGGPLGSYEQYF; CDR3 DNA: TGTGCCAGCAGTTTAGGAGGGCCACTGGGCTCCTACGAGCAGTACTTC
D gene: NA; clone size: NA; J gene: TRBJ2-2; V gene: TRBV19; CDR3 protein: CASSGLRAPGELFF; CDR3 DNA: TGTGCCAGTAGTGGTCTCCGGGCTCCCGGGGAGCTGTTTTTT
D gene: NA; clone size: NA; J gene: TRBJ2-1; V gene: TRBV10-3; CDR3 protein: CAISDLDTGSYNEQFF; CDR3 DNA: TGTGCCATCAGTGACCTGGACACCGGGTCTTACAATGAGCAGTTCTTC
D gene: TRBD1; clone size: NA; J gene: TRBJ1-5; V gene: TRBV27; CDR3 protein: CASRPGQGTGNQPQHF; CDR3 DNA: TGTGCCAGCAGGCCCGGACAGGGGACGGGCAATCAGCCCCAGCATTTT
D gene: NA; clone size: NA; J gene: TRBJ2-7; V gene: TRBV7-9; CDR3 protein: CASSLVGYEGQYF; CDR3 DNA: TGTGCCAGCAGCTTAGTCGGGTACGAGGGGCAGTACTTC
D gene: NA; clone size: NA; J gene: TRBJ1-2; V gene: TRBV30; CDR3 protein: CAWSGKGNYGYTF; CDR3 DNA: TGTGCCTGGAGTGGCAAGGGCAACTATGGCTACACCTTC
D gene: TRBD1; clone size: NA; J gene: TRBJ2-1; V gene: TRBV30; CDR3 protein: CAWMGPGGVTYNEQFF; CDR3 DNA: TGTGCCTGGATGGGGCCAGGGGGTGTCACCTACAATGAGCAGTTCTTC
D gene: NA; clone size: NA; J gene: TRBJ2-7; V gene: TRBV9; CDR3 protein: CASSVVGGTGEQYF; CDR3 DNA: TGTGCCAGCAGCGTAGTGGGGGGAACGGGAGAGCAGTACTTC
D gene: TRBD2; clone size: NA; J gene: TRBJ2-1; V gene: TRBV5-8; CDR3 protein: CASSLGGTSGDVEQFF; CDR3 DNA: TGTGCCAGCAGCTTGGGCGGGACTAGCGGGGATGTAGAGCAGTTCTTC
D gene: TRBD1; clone size: NA; J gene: TRBJ2-3; V gene: TRBV7-9; CDR3 protein: CASSLLTGVTDTQYF; CDR3 DNA: TGTGCCAGCAGCCTTCTGACAGGGGTGACAGATACGCAGTATTTT
D gene: NA; clone size: NA; J gene: TRBJ2-7; V gene: TRBV6-1; CDR3 protein: CASSEASQATYEQYF; CDR3 DNA: TGTGCCAGCAGTGAAGCTTCACAGGCAACCTACGAGCAGTACTTC
D gene: NA; clone size: NA; J gene: TRBJ2-7; V gene: TRBV10-1; CDR3 protein: CASSALGDYEQYF; CDR3 DNA: TGCGCCAGCAGTGCCCTGGGGGACTACGAGCAGTACTTC
D gene: TRBD1; clone size: NA; J gene: TRBJ2-7; V gene: TRBV15; CDR3 protein: CATSHGQGSYEQYF; CDR3 DNA: TGTGCCACCAGTCACGGACAGGGCTCCTACGAGCAGTACTTC
D gene: NA; clone size: once; J gene: TRBJ1-2; V gene: TRBV28; CDR3 protein: CASSLSGDLNYGYTF; CDR3 DNA: TGTGCCAGCAGTTTATCAGGGGACCTTAACTATGGCTACACCTTC
D gene: NA; clone size: NA; J gene: TRBJ2-7; V gene: TRBV13; CDR3 protein: CASSLEGVPPYEQYF; CDR3 DNA: TGTGCCAGCAGCTTAGAAGGGGTACCACCCTACGAGCAGTACTTC
D gene: NA; clone size: once; J gene: TRBJ2-7; V gene: TRBV5-1; CDR3 protein: CASSPDGAYEQYF; CDR3 DNA: TGCGCCAGCAGTCCAGACGGCGCCTACGAGCAGTACTTC
D gene: NA; clone size: once; J gene: TRBJ2-7; V gene: TRBV27; CDR3 protein: CASSTGVQYEQYF; CDR3 DNA: TGTGCCTCCTCTACTGGGGTGCAGTACGAGCAGTACTTC